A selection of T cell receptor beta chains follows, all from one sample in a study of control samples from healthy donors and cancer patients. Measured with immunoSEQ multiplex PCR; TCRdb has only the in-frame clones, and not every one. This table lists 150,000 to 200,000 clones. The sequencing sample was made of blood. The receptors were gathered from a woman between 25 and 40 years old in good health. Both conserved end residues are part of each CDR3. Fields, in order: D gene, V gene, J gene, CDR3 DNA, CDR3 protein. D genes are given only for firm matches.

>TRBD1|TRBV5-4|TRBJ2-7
TGTGCCAGCAGCTTACCGGGACAGGGGAGACACGAGCAGTACTTC
CASSLPGQGRHEQYF
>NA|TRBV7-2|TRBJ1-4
TGTGCCAGCAGCTTAGCACACCGGGATGAAAAACTGTTTTTT
CASSLAHRDEKLFF
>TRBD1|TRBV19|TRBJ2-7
TGTGCCAGTAGGATGACAGGGTTGGCCTACGAGCAGTACTTC
CASRMTGLAYEQYF
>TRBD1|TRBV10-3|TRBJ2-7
TGTGCCATCCAAGGACAGGGGGCTTACGAGCAGTACTTC
CAIQGQGAYEQYF
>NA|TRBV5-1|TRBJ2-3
TGCGCCAGCAGCCGCTTCATGACCCCTCCGGCGGTAGATACGCAGTATTTT
CASSRFMTPPAVDTQYF
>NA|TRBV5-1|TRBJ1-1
TGCGCCAGCAGCTTGGCCATAGGCAGGGCGAACACTGAAGCTTTCTTT
CASSLAIGRANTEAFF
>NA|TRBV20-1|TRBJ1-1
TGCAGTGCTGAGGGCACTGAAGCCTTCTTT
CSAEGTEAFF
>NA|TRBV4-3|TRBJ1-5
TGCGCCAGCAGCCAAGATTGGGGTGGCCCCCAGCATTTT
CASSQDWGGPQHF
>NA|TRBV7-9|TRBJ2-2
TGTGCCAGCAGCTTAGGTTCCGCACGGGGCGGTAACACCGGGGAGCTGTTTTTT
CASSLGSARGGNTGELFF
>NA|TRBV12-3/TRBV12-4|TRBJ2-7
TGTGCCAGCAGCCCCTTTAACGAGCAGTACTTC
CASSPFNEQYF
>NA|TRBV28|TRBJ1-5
TGTGCCAGCGGCAGAGTGGCAGTCAATCAGCCCCAGCATTTT
CASGRVAVNQPQHF
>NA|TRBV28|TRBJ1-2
TGTGCCAGCGCGTTCTTCTATGGCTACACCTTC
CASAFFYGYTF
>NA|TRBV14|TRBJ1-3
TGTGCCAGCAGCCAAACAGGGTGTAGTGGAAACACCATATATTTT
CASSQTGCSGNTIYF
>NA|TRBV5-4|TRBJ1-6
TGTGCCAGCAGCTTAGACAGGTTACGGGCCCTAGATTCACCCCTCCACTTT
CASSLDRLRALDSPLHF
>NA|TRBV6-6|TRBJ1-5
TGTGCCAGCAGTTACTCCTGGGGGAGCAATCAGCCCCAGCATTTT
CASSYSWGSNQPQHF
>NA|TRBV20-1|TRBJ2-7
TGCAGTGCGGCCGGGCCGACCGAGCAGTACTTC
CSAAGPTEQYF
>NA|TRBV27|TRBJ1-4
TGTGCCAGCAGTTTAGGGGTAGGAGGGGAAAAACTGTTTTTT
CASSLGVGGEKLFF
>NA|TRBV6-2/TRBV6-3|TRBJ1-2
TGTGCCAGCAGTTACTCGGGACGGAATGGCTACACCTTC
CASSYSGRNGYTF
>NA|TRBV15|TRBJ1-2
TGTGCCACCAGCCCGAGAGCCACAGGGAGTGGCTACACCTTC
CATSPRATGSGYTF
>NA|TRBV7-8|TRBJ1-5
TGTGCCAGCAGCTTAGGAGGGTCGGGACCGGGTCAGCCCCAGCATTTT
CASSLGGSGPGQPQHF
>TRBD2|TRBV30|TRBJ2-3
TGTGCCTGGAGTGTTTATGGCGGGGGGAAAGATACGCAGTATTTT
CAWSVYGGGKDTQYF
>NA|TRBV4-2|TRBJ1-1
TGTGCCAGCAGCCCTGCGAAGGGGGGCCTGAACACTGAAGCTTTCTTT
CASSPAKGGLNTEAFF
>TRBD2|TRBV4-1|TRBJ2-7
TGCGCCAGCAGCCAAGATTCTTGGACTAGCTACGAGCAGTACTTC
CASSQDSWTSYEQYF
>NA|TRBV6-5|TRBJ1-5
TGTGCCAGCAGTTTCGGTAGCAATCAGCCCCAGCATTTT
CASSFGSNQPQHF
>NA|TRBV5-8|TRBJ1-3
TGTGCCAGCAGCTTGGTAGTCCACGGAAACACCATATATTTT
CASSLVVHGNTIYF
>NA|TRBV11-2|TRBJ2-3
TGTGCCAGCAGCTTCGGGACCGCTGGGAGAGATACGCAGTATTTT
CASSFGTAGRDTQYF
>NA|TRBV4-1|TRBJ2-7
TGCGCCAGCAGCCAAGTCGGGGGACAGAAGGGGGCCGTGGCATCCTACGAGCAGTACTTC
CASSQVGGQKGAVASYEQYF
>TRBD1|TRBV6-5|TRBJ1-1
TGTGCCAGCCCCCCGGGACAGGGGGCGGTCACTGAAGCTTTCTTT
CASPPGQGAVTEAFF
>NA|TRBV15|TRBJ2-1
TGTGCCACCAGCAGGGGTCTAATTCCTCGGGACACTGACCCTCAGTTCTTC
CATSRGLIPRDTDPQFF
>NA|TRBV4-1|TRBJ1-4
TGCGCCAGCAGCCAAAGGTCTGGACAGCGGAATGAAAAACTGTTTTTT
CASSQRSGQRNEKLFF
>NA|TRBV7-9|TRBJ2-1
TGTGCCAGCAGCTTGTCTCGGAAACTGACCGACTACAATGAGCAGTTCTTC
CASSLSRKLTDYNEQFF
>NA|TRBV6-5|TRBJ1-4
TGTGCCAGCACACCGGGACGTCAAGAAAAACTGTTTTTT
CASTPGRQEKLFF
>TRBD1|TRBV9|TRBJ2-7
TGTGCCAGCAGCGTCGCGGGACAGGGGGCTGGCTACGAGCAGTACTTC
CASSVAGQGAGYEQYF
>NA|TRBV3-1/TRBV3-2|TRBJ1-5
TGTGCCAGCAGCCAAGGGAGCAGGGTTGGTCAGCCCCAGCATTTT
CASSQGSRVGQPQHF
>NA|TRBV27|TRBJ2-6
TGTGCCAGCAGTTGGGGGGCTGGGGCCAACGTCCTGACTTTC
CASSWGAGANVLTF
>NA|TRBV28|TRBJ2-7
TGTGCCAGCAGCCAGTACGAGCAGTACTTC
CASSQYEQYF
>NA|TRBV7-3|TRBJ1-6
TGTGCCAGCAGCTTAACGGAGGGATCACCCCTCCACTTT
CASSLTEGSPLHF
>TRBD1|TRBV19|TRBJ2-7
TGTGCCAGTAGACCGCGACCGGGACAGATCTACGAGCAGTACTTC
CASRPRPGQIYEQYF
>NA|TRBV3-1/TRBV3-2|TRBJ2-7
TGTGCCAGCAGCCAAACAGGGCGCGAGCAGTACTTC
CASSQTGREQYF
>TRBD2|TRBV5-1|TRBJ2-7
TGCGCCAGCAGCCCACTAGCGGGGGATTACGAGCAGTACTTC
CASSPLAGDYEQYF
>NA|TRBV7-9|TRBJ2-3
TGTGCCAGCAGCTTAGGGAAGGCCTACACAGATACGCAGTATTTT
CASSLGKAYTDTQYF
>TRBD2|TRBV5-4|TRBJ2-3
TGTGCCAGCAGCTTTACAGCGGGGGGGCCAGATACGCAGTATTTT
CASSFTAGGPDTQYF
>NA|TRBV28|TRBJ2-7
TGTGCCAGCAGGGACAGCTACGAGCAGTACTTC
CASRDSYEQYF
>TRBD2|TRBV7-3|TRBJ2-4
TGTGCCAGCAGCCTACCGGGGGGCATTCAGTACTTC
CASSLPGGIQYF
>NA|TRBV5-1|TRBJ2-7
TGCGCCAGCCAACAGGGATCCCTTGCCTACGAGCAGTACTTC
CASQQGSLAYEQYF
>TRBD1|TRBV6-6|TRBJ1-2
TGTGCCAGCAGATATACAGGGGCGGACTATGGCTACACCTTC
CASRYTGADYGYTF
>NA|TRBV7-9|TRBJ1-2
TGTGCCAGCACTCCGGGGGGGTCCTATGGCTACACCTTC
CASTPGGSYGYTF
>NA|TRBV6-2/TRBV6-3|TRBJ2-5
TGTGCCAGCAGTCAACGGGGCTTGAAAGAGACCCAGTACTTC
CASSQRGLKETQYF
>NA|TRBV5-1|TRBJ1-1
TGCGCCAGCAGCTTGGTGGGGGGAGTGAACACTGAAGCTTTCTTT
CASSLVGGVNTEAFF
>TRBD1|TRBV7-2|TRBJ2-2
TGTGCCAGCAGCTTGAACCGGGACAGGGGATACACCGGGGAGCTGTTTTTT
CASSLNRDRGYTGELFF